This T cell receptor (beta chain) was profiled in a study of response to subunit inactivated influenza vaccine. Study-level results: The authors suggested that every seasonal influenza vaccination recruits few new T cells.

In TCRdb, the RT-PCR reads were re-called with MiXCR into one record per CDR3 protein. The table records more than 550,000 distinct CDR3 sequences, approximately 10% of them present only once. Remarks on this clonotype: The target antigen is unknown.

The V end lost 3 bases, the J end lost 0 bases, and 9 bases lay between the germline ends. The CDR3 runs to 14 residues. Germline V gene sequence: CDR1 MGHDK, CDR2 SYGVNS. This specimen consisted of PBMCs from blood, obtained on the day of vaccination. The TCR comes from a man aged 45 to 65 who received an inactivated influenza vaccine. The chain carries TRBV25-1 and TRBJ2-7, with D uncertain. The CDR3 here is CASSDGQSSYEQYF. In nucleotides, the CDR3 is TGTGCCAGCAGTGATGGGCAGAGCTCCTACGAGCAGTACTTC.